This T cell receptor beta chain was observed in a study of cytomegalovirus exposure and HLA in healthy donors. In the case of this clone: Antigen unknown.

The ends lost 6 bases at V and 5 bases at J; junction bases unmatched: 6. There are 16 residues in the CDR3. Germline V lookup: CDR1 MRHNA, CDR2 SNTAGT. Each donor was nominally healthy when sampled (though unrecorded immune exposures were likely). Whole-study results and caveats: Reported findings show TCR beta sequences accurately forecast HLA-A and HLA-B alleles in most subjects.

Vbeta (60) and Jbeta (13) primers were used in the PCR. This table comes from immunoSEQ multiplex PCR, and its TCRdb copy is limited to in-frame clones, with some not included. In the table there are 170,000 or so clones, approximately 80% of which are singletons. The V call is TRBV6-4, the J call TRBJ2-1; the match to TRBD2 covers 14 bases. What was sequenced was PBMCs. The TCR sequence derives from a boy aged 5-17 years in good health and CMV-seronegative. DNA for the CDR3: TGTGCCAGCAGAAGACTAGCGGGAGGGCCTAACAATGAGCAGTTCTTC. Its translation is CASRRLAGGPNNEQFF.